This entry is about one T cell receptor (beta chain). Under the authors' procedure: Reference gene primers were amplified, and this amplification served to estimate nucleated cell counts. TCRdb's table, derived via immunoSEQ multiplex PCR, lists solely in-frame clones and lacks some. D and trimming come from the DNA, and the V and J calls and clone size come from that table. Counted here are a few hundred thousand clones, 65% to 90% occurring once; the ten biggest clones make up around 7.8%. There are 15 residues in the CDR3. CDR1 and CDR2 (germline): PRHDT, FYEKMQ (reference sequence). V dropped 5 bases and J dropped 10 bases, with 18 bases sitting between them. This entry belongs to a study of blood T cell repertoires in COVID-19. About the study: Collection of acute and convalescent COVID-19 samples took place in the United States, Italy and Spain. T cells, B-cell-depleted T cells, or PBMCs provided the cDNA or gDNA that served as material.

The sequenced sample consisted of peripheral blood. The chain joins TRBV13 to TRBJ1-6; possible D gene TRBD1, 5 bases. The receptor was isolated from a human donor in a cohort sampled during active COVID-19. Here the CDR3 reads CASSRDQGVGSPLHF. The CDR3 region has the DNA TGTGCCAGCAGCAGAGACCAGGGTGTCGGGTCACCCCTCCACTTT.